The entry below gives a single T cell receptor beta chain sequence along with its context. As yet, its antigen is unknown. This specimen comes from a study of T cells after yellow fever vaccination. General study results and limits: Contamination by abundant bulk-population clonotypes could be present in FACS-sorted repertoires. Booster sampling recovered most clones from primary vaccination (96% CD4, roughly 90% CD8). Overlap between CD4 and CD8 compartments was detected for a small share of clonotypes.

TCRdb processed the 5' RACE reads anew with MiXCR; each CDR3 protein has one entry. The sample holds about 220,000 distinct CDR3 sequences, around 6.7% seen once. Germline V gene data show CDR1 as MNHEY and CDR2 as SMNVEV (reference sequence). V gave up 5 bases and J gave up 6 bases, with 12 bases separating them. The CDR3 extends over 13 amino acids. The material was CD4+ T cells sorted from PBMCs, obtained on the day of the yellow fever booster vaccination. The rearrangement joins TRBV27 to TRBJ2-3, with no clear D. The TCR originated in a young man who received the YFV17D yellow fever vaccine. The DNA of the CDR3 is TGTGCCAGCAGTCCCCATAATAGTGATACGCAGTATTTT. It is translated as CASSPHNSDTQYF.